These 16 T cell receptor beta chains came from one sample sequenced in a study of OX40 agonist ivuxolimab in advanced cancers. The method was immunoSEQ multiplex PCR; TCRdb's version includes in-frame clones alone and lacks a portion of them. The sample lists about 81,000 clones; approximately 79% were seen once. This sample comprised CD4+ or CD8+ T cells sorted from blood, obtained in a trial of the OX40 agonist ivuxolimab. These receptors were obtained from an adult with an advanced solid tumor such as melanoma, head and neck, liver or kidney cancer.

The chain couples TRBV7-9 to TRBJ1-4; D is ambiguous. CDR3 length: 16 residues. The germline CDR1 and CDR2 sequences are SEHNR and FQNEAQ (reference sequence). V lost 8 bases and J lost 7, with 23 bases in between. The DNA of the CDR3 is TGTGCCAGCTTTGAACTCCCATCCAAAGGCGGTGAAAAACTGTTTTTT. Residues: CASFELPSKGGEKLFF. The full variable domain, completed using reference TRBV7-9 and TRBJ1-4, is DTGVSQNPRHKITKRGQNVTFRCDPISEHNRLYWYRQTLGQGPEFLTYFQNEAQLEKSRLLSDRFSAERPKGSFSTLEIQRTEQGDSAMYLCASFELPSKGGEKLFFGSGTQLSVL.

In DNA, the CDR3 is TGTGCCAGCAGCTTTGGTCTAGCGGGAGGGCAATATTACAATGAGCAGTTCTTC. It encodes CASSFGLAGGQYYNEQFF. The V gene is TRBV7-2, the J gene TRBJ2-1, with 12 bases aligning to TRBD2. This CDR3 has 18 residues. Losses at the gene ends were 3 bases for V and 4 bases for J; bases not matched to a gene: 10. Germline V gene data show CDR1 as SGHTA and CDR2 as FQGNSA.

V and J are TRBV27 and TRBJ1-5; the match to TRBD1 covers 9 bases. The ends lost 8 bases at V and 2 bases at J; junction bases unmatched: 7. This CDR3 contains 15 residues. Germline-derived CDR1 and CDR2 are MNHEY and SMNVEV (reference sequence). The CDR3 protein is CASQRDREGNQPQHF. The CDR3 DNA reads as TGTGCCAGCCAGAGGGACAGGGAGGGCAATCAGCCCCAGCATTTT.

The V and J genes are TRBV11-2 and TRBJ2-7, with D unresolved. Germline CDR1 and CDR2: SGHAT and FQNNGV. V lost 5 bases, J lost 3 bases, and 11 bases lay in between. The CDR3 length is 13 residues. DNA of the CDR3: TGTGCCAGCAGCCTAGGCGAGGACTACGAGCAGTACTTC. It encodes CASSLGEDYEQYF.

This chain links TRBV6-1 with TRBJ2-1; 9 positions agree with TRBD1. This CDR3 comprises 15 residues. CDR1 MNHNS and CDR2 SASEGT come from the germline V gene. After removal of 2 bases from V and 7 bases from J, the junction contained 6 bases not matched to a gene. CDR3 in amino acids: CASSEYRGLRNEQFF. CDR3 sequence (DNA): TGTGCCAGCAGTGAATACAGGGGGCTAAGGAATGAGCAGTTCTTC.

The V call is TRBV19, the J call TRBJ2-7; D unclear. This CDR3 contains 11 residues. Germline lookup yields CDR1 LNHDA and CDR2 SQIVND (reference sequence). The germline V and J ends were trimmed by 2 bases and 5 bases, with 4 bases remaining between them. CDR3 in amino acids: CASSIRDEQYV. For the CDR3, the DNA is TGTGCCAGTAGTATAAGAGACGAGCAGTACGTC.

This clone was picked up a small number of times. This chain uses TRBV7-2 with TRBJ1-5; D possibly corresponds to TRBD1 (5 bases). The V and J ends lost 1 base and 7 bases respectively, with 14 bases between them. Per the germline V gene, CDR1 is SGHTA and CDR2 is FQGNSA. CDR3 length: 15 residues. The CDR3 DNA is TGTGCCAGCAGCTTAGAAAGGGGATTGCTCCAGCCCCAGCATTTT. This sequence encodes CASSLERGLLQPQHF.

Here the CDR3 reads CASVRQLADTQYF. CDR3 in DNA: TGTGCCAGCGTCCGGCAGTTGGCAGATACGCAGTATTTT. This chain connects TRBV28 to TRBJ2-3; no clear D. V lost 8 bases and J lost 4, with 13 bases in between. Germline CDR1 is MDHEN and CDR2 is SYDVKM. The CDR3 extends over 13 amino acids.

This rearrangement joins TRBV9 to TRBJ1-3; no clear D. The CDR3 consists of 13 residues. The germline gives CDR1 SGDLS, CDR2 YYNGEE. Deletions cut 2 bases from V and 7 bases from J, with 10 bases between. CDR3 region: CASSVGWANTIYF. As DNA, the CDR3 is TGTGCCAGCAGCGTCGGGTGGGCGAACACCATATATTTT. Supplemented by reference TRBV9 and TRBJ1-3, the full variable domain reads DSGVTQTPKHLITATGQRVTLRCSPRSGDLSVYWYQQSLDQGLQFLIQYYNGEERAKGNILERFSAQQFPDLHSELNLSSLELGDSALYFCASSVGWANTIYFGEGSWLTVV.

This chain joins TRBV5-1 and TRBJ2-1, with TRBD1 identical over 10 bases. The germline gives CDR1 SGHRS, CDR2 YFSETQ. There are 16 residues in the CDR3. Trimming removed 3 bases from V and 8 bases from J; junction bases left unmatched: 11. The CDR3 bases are TGCGCCAGCAGCTCGGCGACAGGGGGCTTTGTGGATGAGCAGTTCTTC. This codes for CASSSATGGFVDEQFF.

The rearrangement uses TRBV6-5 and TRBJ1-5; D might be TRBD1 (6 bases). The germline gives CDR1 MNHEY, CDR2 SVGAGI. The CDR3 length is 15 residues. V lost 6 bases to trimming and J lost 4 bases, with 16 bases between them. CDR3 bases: TGTGCCAGCAGCCCGGGGGGGGGCCAAAATCAGCCCCAGCATTTT. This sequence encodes CASSPGGGQNQPQHF.

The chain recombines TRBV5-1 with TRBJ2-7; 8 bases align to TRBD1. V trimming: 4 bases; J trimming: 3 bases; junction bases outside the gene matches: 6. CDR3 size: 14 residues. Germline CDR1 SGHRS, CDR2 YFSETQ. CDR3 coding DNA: TGCGCCAGCAGCAAAACAGGACAGGGCTACGAGCAGTACGTC. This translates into CASSKTGQGYEQYV.

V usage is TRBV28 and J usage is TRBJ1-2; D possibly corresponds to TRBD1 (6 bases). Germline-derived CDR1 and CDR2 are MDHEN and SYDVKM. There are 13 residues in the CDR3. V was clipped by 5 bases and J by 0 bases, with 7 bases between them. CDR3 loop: CASSTGTNYGYTF. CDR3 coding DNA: TGTGCCAGCAGTACAGGGACTAACTATGGCTACACCTTC.

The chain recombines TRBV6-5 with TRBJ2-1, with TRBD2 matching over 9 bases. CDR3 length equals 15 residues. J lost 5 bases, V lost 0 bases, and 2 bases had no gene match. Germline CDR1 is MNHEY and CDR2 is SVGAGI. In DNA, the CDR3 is TGTGCCAGCAGTTACTCGGGACTAGCCGACAATGAGCAGTTCTTC. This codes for CASSYSGLADNEQFF.

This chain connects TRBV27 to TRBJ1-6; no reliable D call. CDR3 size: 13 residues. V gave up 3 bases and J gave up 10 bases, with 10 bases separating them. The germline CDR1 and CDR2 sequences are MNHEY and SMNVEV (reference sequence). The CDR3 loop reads CASSLYLSSPLHF. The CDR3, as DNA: TGTGCCAGCAGTTTGTATCTCAGCTCACCCCTCCACTTT.

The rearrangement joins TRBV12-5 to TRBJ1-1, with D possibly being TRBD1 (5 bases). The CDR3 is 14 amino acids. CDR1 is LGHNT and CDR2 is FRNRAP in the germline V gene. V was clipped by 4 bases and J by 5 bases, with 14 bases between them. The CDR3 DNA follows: TGTGCTAGTGGTTGGACTCAGGGTGGAACTGAAGCTTTCTTT. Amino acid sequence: CASGWTQGGTEAFF.